Presented here are 26 T cell receptor beta chains from one specimen sequenced in a study of blood T cells in healthy people across ages (dated by TCRdb to the mid-2010s). Library preparation used 5' RACE. The reads were generated on an Illumina HiSeq 2500. A second PCR of about 6 to 12 cycles was run with a J-beta primer mix and a sample-barcoded 5' primer. TCRdb's own reprocessing of the public reads used fastp at Q25 and MiXCR and kept productive beta chains. Rows with a matching CDR3 protein are joined into one entry that keeps the most common DNA and genes. Here the sample has approximately 810,000 distinct CDR3 sequences; 30% to 45% occur a single time. 10% to 15% of the sample is held by the ten biggest clonotypes. What was sequenced was blood. Source of these receptors: a young man in good health.

For this clonotype: An end of the junction does not agree with germline; a read error may underlie this. The genes are TRBV20-1 and TRBJ2-1, with a possible D match to TRBD2 (6 bases). This CDR3 has 15 amino acids. In germline, CDR1 is DFQATT, CDR2 SNEGSKA (reference sequence). The CDR3 sequence is CGASRGVELGGEQFF. The CDR3 DNA sequence: TGCGGTGCTAGCCGCGGGGTGGAGCTGGGGGGTGAGCAGTTCTTC.

This clonotype was seen just once. The chain uses TRBV12-3 or TRBV12-4 and TRBJ1-6, with no clear D. V was clipped by 7 bases and J by 14 bases, with 15 bases between them. The CDR3 loop spans 12 amino acids. As DNA, the CDR3 is TGTGCCAGCACCTCTATCGGTTTGGCCCTCCACTTT. It yields the protein CASTSIGLALHF.

In this sample, this clonotype turned up many times. The chain recombines TRBV10-3 with TRBJ2-7; 8 bases fit TRBD1. Unmatched junction bases numbered 14, after V lost 0 bases and J lost 7 bases. The CDR3 is 17 amino acids. Germline values: CDR1 ENHRY, CDR2 SYGVKD. CDR3: CAISESTKTGVPGEQYF. As DNA, the CDR3 is TGTGCCATCAGTGAGTCGACCAAGACAGGGGTCCCGGGGGAGCAGTACTTC.

A few counts support this clonotype. The V gene is TRBV9, the J gene TRBJ1-2, with unresolved D. Trimming left V 0 bases short and J 8 bases short, with 14 bases between. From germline, CDR1 is SGDLS and CDR2 YYNGEE. CDR3 length equals 14 residues. Here the CDR3 DNA reads TGTGCCAGCAGCGTAGATGAGGACCGGAGGGGCTACACCTTC. It is translated as CASSVDEDRRGYTF. Drawing the rest from reference TRBV9 and TRBJ1-2, the complete variable domain is DSGVTQTPKHLITATGQRVTLRCSPRSGDLSVYWYQQSLDQGLQFLIQYYNGEERAKGNILERFSAQQFPDLHSELNLSSLELGDSALYFCASSVDEDRRGYTFGSGTRLTVV.

In its sample, this clonotype was seen many times. The V gene is TRBV12-3 or TRBV12-4, the J gene TRBJ2-5; unclear D gene. V gave up 1 base and J gave up 6 bases, with 9 bases separating them. The length of the CDR3 is 13 residues. As DNA, the CDR3 is TGTGCCAGCAGTTTAGGCCTTGCCCAGACCCAGTACTTC. Its protein is CASSLGLAQTQYF.

Only a few counts were recorded for this clonotype. The chain joins TRBV29-1 to TRBJ2-1; the match to TRBD2 covers 9 bases. V shed 6 bases and J 1 base; nucleotides not matched to a gene: 4. This CDR3 comprises 14 residues. CDR1 is SQVTM and CDR2 is ANQGSEA in the germline V gene. The chain's CDR3 is CSVPTSGSYNEQFF. DNA of the CDR3: TGCAGCGTCCCGACTAGCGGATCCTACAATGAGCAGTTCTTC.

The chain has TRBV20-1 and TRBJ1-2, with 8 nucleotides matching TRBD1. V shed 3 bases and J 7 bases; nucleotides not matched to a gene: 7. The CDR3 length is 13 residues. Germline CDR1 reads DFQATT; CDR2 reads SNEGSKA (reference sequence). The CDR3 coding sequence is TGCAGTGCTAGTGACAGGGGTGCGGTTGGCTACACCTTC. Protein product: CSASDRGAVGYTF.

The V call is TRBV7-3, the J call TRBJ2-2, with 10 bases fitting TRBD2. There are 18 residues in the CDR3. J lost 0 bases, V lost 5 bases, and 9 bases had no gene match. Germline CDR1 SGHTA, CDR2 FQGTGA. The CDR3 reads CASSPRASGGPNTGELFF. The CDR3 coding sequence is TGTGCCAGCAGCCCTAGGGCTAGCGGGGGACCGAACACCGGGGAGCTGTTTTTT.

This clonotype was detected ten times or more. This rearrangement joins TRBV6-2 or TRBV6-3 to TRBJ1-1, with D perhaps TRBD1 (5 bases). Trimming removed 7 bases at V and 1 base at J, with 10 bases between. Per germline, CDR1 MNHEY and CDR2 SVGEGT. The CDR3 is 13 residues long. The CDR3 DNA reads as TGTGCCAGCACTCCCGACAGGAACACTGAAGCTTTCTTT. Encoded protein: CASTPDRNTEAFF.

The chain couples TRBV18 to TRBJ1-4; the D gene is possibly TRBD1 (5 bases). The CDR3 sequence is 14 residues long. The germline V gene encodes CDR1 KGHSH and CDR2 LQKENI. Trimming removed 4 bases from V and 4 bases from J, with 10 bases in between. The CDR3 reads CASSRGRNNEKLFF. Written as DNA, the CDR3 is TGTGCCAGCTCACGGGGCAGAAATAATGAAAAACTGTTTTTT.

This clonotype has just a few counts. The chain combines TRBV3-1 with TRBJ1-1, with D uncertain. V gave up 0 bases and J gave up 7 bases, with 9 bases separating them. Germline-derived CDR1 and CDR2 are LGHDT and YNNKEL (reference sequence). The CDR3 extends over 13 amino acids. The CDR3 nucleotides are TGTGCCAGCAGCCAAGATAGCGGGGTTGAAGCTTTCTTT. This sequence encodes CASSQDSGVEAFF.

The rearrangement joins TRBV4-3 to TRBJ2-1; 12 positions match TRBD2. TRBJ2-7 matches the DNA end more closely, so the J call is doubtful. There are 19 residues in the CDR3. CDR1 LGHNA and CDR2 YSLEER come from the germline V gene. CDR3 amino acids: CASSPGDGLAGWFYNEQYF. CDR3 DNA: TGCGCCAGCAGCCCCGGTGATGGACTAGCGGGGTGGTTCTACAATGAGCAGTACTTC.

Only a few counts were recorded for this clonotype. The CDR3 spells CASNHRTPPLHF. The CDR3, as DNA: TGTGCCAGCAACCACCGGACTCCACCCCTCCACTTT. The rearrangement uses TRBV6-5 and TRBJ1-6; D unclear. Germline V gene lookup returns CDR1 MNHEY and CDR2 SVGAGI. The CDR3 totals 12 residues. Between the trimmed V and J ends, which lost 7 bases and 11 bases, there was a span of 12 bases.

This clonotype was seen ten or more times. The chain couples TRBV29-1 to TRBJ2-1; tentatively, D is TRBD2 (5 bases). The CDR3 loop spans 16 amino acids. V was shortened by 3 bases and J by 2 bases, with 17 bases between the two germline ends. Germline-derived CDR1 and CDR2 are SQVTM and ANQGSEA. This CDR3 is CSVDRSLDWTYNEQFF. The CDR3 region has the DNA TGCAGCGTTGACCGCAGCCTGGACTGGACCTACAATGAGCAGTTCTTC.

In this sample, this clonotype turned up once. This chain uses TRBV12-3 or TRBV12-4 with TRBJ2-5; the D gene could be TRBD1 or TRBD2 (5 bases each). The ends were cut back, 6 bases at V and 14 bases at J, with 16 bases in the middle. This CDR3 is 11 amino acids long. CDR3 loop: CASSPGTENYF. CDR3 sequence (DNA): TGTGCCAGCAGCCCCGGGACGGAGAATTACTTC.

This clonotype was detected once. The V and J genes are TRBV7-3 and TRBJ2-1; D may be TRBD2 (6 bases). The J call is uncertain, as TRBJ2-7 better fits the DNA end. Germline lookup yields CDR1 SGHTA and CDR2 FQGTGA. This CDR3 is built from 16 residues. CDR3: CASSLVGGTSYNEQYF. The CDR3 bases are TGTGCCAGCAGCTTAGTCGGGGGTACTTCCTACAATGAGCAGTACTTC.

This sequence joins TRBV27 and TRBJ2-2; D not resolved. There are 11 residues in the CDR3. The germline V gene has CDR1 MNHEY and CDR2 SMNVEV (reference sequence). Trimming left V 3 bases short and J 8 bases short, with 4 bases between. CDR3 amino acids: CASSFYGELFF. CDR3 sequence (DNA): TGTGCCAGCAGTTTCTATGGGGAGCTGTTTTTT.

This clonotype turned up a few times. The chain recombines TRBV12-3 or TRBV12-4 with TRBJ1-6; a weak D match, TRBD1 (6 bases). The CDR3 extends over 12 amino acids. The V gene lost 5 bases and the J gene lost 10 bases, with 9 bases spanning the gap. CDR3 coding DNA: TGTGCCAGCAGTGCAGGGGTCTCACCCCTCCACTTT. Its protein is CASSAGVSPLHF.

This clonotype was observed many times. The genes are TRBV5-1 and TRBJ2-5, with D possibly called TRBD1 or TRBD2 (6 bases each). V lost 7 bases to trimming and J lost 0 bases, with 16 bases between them. The CDR3 loop spans 15 amino acids. The V gene's germline CDR1 is SGHRS and CDR2 YFSETQ. Here the CDR3 DNA reads TGCGCCAGCCGGATGGACGGGGGCCACCAAGAGACCCAGTACTTC. The encoded protein is CASRMDGGHQETQYF. The complete variable domain, with remaining parts taken from reference TRBV5-1 and TRBJ2-5, reads KAGVTQTPRYLIKTRGQQVTLSCSPISGHRSVSWYQQTPGQGLQFLFEYFSETQRNKGNFPGRFSGRQFSNSRSEMNVSTLELGDSALYLCASRMDGGHQETQYFGPGTRLLVL.

The chain recombines TRBV6-2 or TRBV6-3 with TRBJ2-1; D uncertain. This CDR3 has 16 residues. V gave up 6 bases and J gave up 3 bases, with 18 bases separating them. The germline V gene encodes CDR1 MNHEY and CDR2 SVGEGT. CDR3 nucleotide sequence: TGTGCCAGCAGCGCGGAGCAGACTTACGTCTACAATGAGCAGTTCTTC. Translating it yields CASSAEQTYVYNEQFF.

Notes on this clonotype: This sequence may be a read error, since a much larger clone differs from it by one base. The chain carries TRBV20-1 and TRBJ2-5, with TRBD1 identical over 7 bases. Per germline, CDR1 DFQATT and CDR2 SNEGSKA (reference sequence). The V and J ends lost 0 bases and 11 bases, in that order; junction bases with no gene match: 21. There are 17 residues in the CDR3. CDR3 bases: TGCAGTGCTAGAGATCTTGAGACAGGGTCGGTACTAAATGAGCAGTACTTC. Protein product: CSARDLETGSVLNEQYF.

This rearrangement joins TRBV20-1 to TRBJ2-3, with 15 nucleotides matching TRBD2. The germline gives CDR1 DFQATT, CDR2 SNEGSKA (reference sequence). The CDR3 sequence is 19 residues long. Germline trimming cut 0 bases from V and 5 bases from J; bases unmatched to any gene: 12. The CDR3 DNA is TGCAGTGCTAGAGATGGAGGACTAGCGGGGGGGCCAGGGTTAGATACGCAGTATTTT. It specifies CSARDGGLAGGPGLDTQYF.

This clonotype was detected a few times. CDR3 amino acids: CASSFGVGGVHVRGDTQYF. DNA for the CDR3: TGTGCCAGCAGTTTTGGAGTAGGGGGGGTTCATGTTCGGGGAGATACGCAGTATTTT. The chain has TRBV12-3 or TRBV12-4 and TRBJ2-3; tentatively, D is TRBD2 (7 bases). V lost 3 bases and J lost 5, with 27 bases in between. The CDR3 covers 19 residues.

V and J are TRBV20-1 and TRBJ2-5; D is possibly TRBD2 (7 bases). Deletions cut 3 bases from V and 6 bases from J, with 17 bases between. The CDR3 covers 14 residues. CDR1 is DFQATT and CDR2 is SNEGSKA in the germline V gene (reference sequence). The CDR3 is CSASRGAVTKTQYF. DNA for the CDR3: TGCAGTGCTAGTCGGGGGGCCGTCACAAAGACCCAGTACTTC.

Of note for this clonotype: A much larger clone lies one base from this, so it may be a read error. The V and J genes are TRBV27 and TRBJ2-5; no clear D. The J call could be wrong; TRBJ2-1 is a better fit for the DNA end. Germline CDR1 reads MNHEY; CDR2 reads SMNVEV (reference sequence). This CDR3 has 15 residues. This chain's CDR3 is CASSLKGFRQETQFF. As DNA, the CDR3 is TGTGCCAGCAGTTTAAAAGGGTTCCGCCAAGAGACCCAGTTCTTC.

The V and J genes are TRBV29-1 and TRBJ1-2; TRBD1 is a possible D gene (5 bases). The V and J ends lost 2 bases and 0 bases respectively, with 13 bases between them. Germline V gives CDR1 SQVTM, CDR2 ANQGSEA. The CDR3 is 15 amino acids. The CDR3 DNA sequence: TGCAGCGTTGAAAATTTGGACATAGCTAACTATGGCTACACCTTC. Translation: CSVENLDIANYGYTF.